This T cell receptor beta chain stems from a study of shared clonotypes between healthy human individuals. Study-wide background: Researchers assigned three CD4 naive, three CD4 memory, two CD8 naive and one CD8 memory plate to each donor.

Notes on this clone: Its target is unknown.

Assay used: immunoSEQ multiplex PCR; TCRdb lists only in-frame clones, some missing. The table records more than 2 million clones, 90% to 97% of them present only once. The germline gives CDR1 SGHRS, CDR2 YFSETQ. V was pared by 1 base and J by 1 base, with 8 bases between. The CDR3 covers 14 residues. Notes on the study in general: Large depth notwithstanding, sorted-subset sequencing proved incomplete by rarefaction.

This TCR came from a man aged 18-30 years in good health. The V and J genes are TRBV5-1 and TRBJ2-5; D is undetermined. Sequencing was performed on naive CD4+ T cells sorted from blood. Subset noted: CD45RA+ positively selected. CDR3: CASSLYSTQETQYF. CDR3 nucleotides: TGCGCCAGCAGCTTGTATTCCACCCAAGAGACCCAGTACTTC.